This T cell receptor beta chain originates from a study of T cells expressing NK-cell markers (dated by TCRdb to the early 2020s). In terms of the full investigation: In sorted CD3+CD56+NKG2C+, CD3+CD56+NKG2C- and CD3+CD56-NKG2C+ T-cell subsets from several donors, TCR beta-chain repertoires were profiled. Randomly selected healthy volunteers, three men and five women, were used as the eight sequenced donors. Most of the eight sequenced donors were HCMV-seropositive and one was HCMV-seronegative. Sequencing of the libraries produced 2 x 150 bp reads on Illumina HiSeq 2000/2500, MiSeq or NextSeq. On the study overall, not on this receptor specifically: Whether the expanded NKG2C-expressing T cell clones were specific for HCMV antigens remained unclear. Those dominant clonotypes were again the most abundant among CD3+CD56-NKG2C+ cells in a handful of donors, at about 25-65%. In 5 to 7 donors, the dominant CD3+CD56+NKG2C+ clonotypes were found to rank among the top 10 CD8+ clonotypes and to make up roughly 1.0-7.5% of CD8+ T cells.

Comments on this clonotype: No antigen is known for it.

The listed sequencing device is Illumina HiSeq 2000. TCR beta cDNA libraries were prepared using 5'RACE template switching, which introduced a universal primer site and unique molecular identifiers. cDNA synthesis was primed from the TCR beta constant segment, followed by two successive PCR amplification steps. Turning to the authors' computational methods: MIGEC handled demultiplexing of the reads and grouping by UMI, while MiTCR was used to assemble and quantify clonotypes. To exclude erroneous sequences, any TCR cDNA sequence not supported by at least two reads was discarded. The tcR package was used for downstream repertoire analysis, and clonotypes were matched between fractions using CDR3 nucleotide sequence together with V segment. VDJmatch was used to annotate antigen specificity against VDJdb, with one amino acid substitution in CDR3 permitted. TCRdb reprocessed the reads, and each CDR3 protein sequence is entered once, without DNA. Here the V and J calls rest on TCRdb's processing, not on the authors' analysis. This sample's listing comprises 550,000 or so distinct CDR3 sequences. In total, the top ten clones hold 3.5% to 4.5% of the sample.

Reading from cysteine to phenylalanine, the CDR3 counts 17 amino acids. DNA is not on record. Via the germline V gene, CDR1 is MGHDK and CDR2 SYGVNS. HCMV serostatus was determined by detecting HCMV-specific IgG in serum with a commercial ELISA kit. Peripheral blood mononuclear cells were isolated from blood by Ficoll density gradient centrifugation. The specimen sequenced was blood T cells: a sorted CD56 or NKG2C T cell subset, CD4+ or CD8+ T cells, or bulk PBMC T cells (not recorded which). Recombination connected TRBV25-1 to TRBJ2-5; without DNA, the TCRdb call of TRBD2 cannot be checked. This sequence originates from a man younger than 35 in good health. Donor details come from another sample of the same person, matched by shared clones. The CDR3: CASSGTSGALSQETQYF.